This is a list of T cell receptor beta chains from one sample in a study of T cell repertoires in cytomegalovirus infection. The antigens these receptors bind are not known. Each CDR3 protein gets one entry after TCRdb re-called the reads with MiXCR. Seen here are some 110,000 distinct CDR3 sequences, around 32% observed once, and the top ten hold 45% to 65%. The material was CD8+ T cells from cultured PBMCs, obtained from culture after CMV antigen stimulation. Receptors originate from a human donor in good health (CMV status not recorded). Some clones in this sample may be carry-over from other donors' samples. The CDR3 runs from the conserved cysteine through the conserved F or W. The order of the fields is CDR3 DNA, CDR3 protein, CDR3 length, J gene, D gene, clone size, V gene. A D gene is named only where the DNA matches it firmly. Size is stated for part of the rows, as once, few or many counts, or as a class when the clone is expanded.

TGTGCCATAGAAGGACGGACTAGCGGGTACAATGAGCAGTTCTTC | CAIEGRTSGYNEQFF | 15 | TRBJ2-1 | TRBD2 | few | TRBV24-1
TGTGCCAGCAGCCCGGGACTCGACAGGGCATATGAGCAGTTCTTC | CASSPGLDRAYEQFF | 15 | TRBJ2-1 | NA | few | TRBV12-3/TRBV12-4
TGTGCCAGCAGTTACCCAGTTTCTTCGGATAGCGGGGGGGCCAAAAGCACAGATACGCAGTATTTT | CASSYPVSSDSGGAKSTDTQYF | 22 | TRBJ2-3 | TRBD2 | many | TRBV6-6
TGTGCCAGCAGCTTAAATGGGAACGAGCAGTACTTC | CASSLNGNEQYF | 12 | TRBJ2-7 | NA | few | TRBV7-6
TGTGCCAGTAGTCCCGGGACAGACTACGAGCAGTACTTC | CASSPGTDYEQYF | 13 | TRBJ2-7 | TRBD1 | few | TRBV19
TGCAGTGCGCAGCACCGGGACAGTCTCTACGAGCAGTACTTC | CSAQHRDSLYEQYF | 14 | TRBJ2-7 | TRBD1 | NA | TRBV20-1
TGTGCCAGCAGTTTAGGGTGGGAGACCCAGTACTTC | CASSLGWETQYF | 12 | TRBJ2-5 | NA | NA | TRBV12-3/TRBV12-4
TGTGCCAGCAGCTCCGTAGCGGCGGCAAACCACGAGCAGTACTTC | CASSSVAAANHEQYF | 15 | TRBJ2-7 | NA | NA | TRBV7-2
TGTGCCAGCAGTTTTGGGCTCGGGATCGGCTACCTCAATCAGCCCCAGCATTTT | CASSFGLGIGYLNQPQHF | 18 | TRBJ1-5 | NA | many | TRBV12-3/TRBV12-4
TGCAGTGCTATAGGGACTCTGAGCTCCTACAATGAGCAGTTCTTC | CSAIGTLSSYNEQFF | 15 | TRBJ2-1 | NA | once | TRBV20-1
TGTGCCAGCAGTTTGGGACAGACGAGCACTGAAGCTTTCTTT | CASSLGQTSTEAFF | 14 | TRBJ1-1 | TRBD1 | NA | TRBV27
TGTGCCAGCAGTGCCGGGGGACCCAACCTTCACAATGAAGCTTTCTTT | CASSAGGPNLHNEAFF | 16 | TRBJ1-1 | NA | once | TRBV12-3/TRBV12-4
TGTGCCAGCAGCTTAGCATTGCCGGAGCTGTTTTTT | CASSLALPELFF | 12 | TRBJ2-2 | NA | NA | TRBV7-8
TGTGCCAGCAGGCCTACGTTGGGACAGGGGGCGACGGTTACTAATGAAAAACTGTTTTTT | CASRPTLGQGATVTNEKLFF | 20 | TRBJ1-4 | TRBD1 | NA | TRBV6-6
TGCGCCAGCAGCCAAGATCATGGGGGGTACAATCAGCCCCAGCATTTT | CASSQDHGGYNQPQHF | 16 | TRBJ1-5 | NA | once | TRBV4-1
TGCGCCAGCAGCCAAGTTGACAGTACCTACGAGCAGTACTTC | CASSQVDSTYEQYF | 14 | TRBJ2-7 | NA | NA | TRBV4-1
TGTGCCATCAGCGAAGTTTCACAGGGAAGGGGTGAGCAGTTCTTC | CAISEVSQGRGEQFF | 15 | TRBJ2-1 | NA | NA | TRBV10-3
TGTGCCAGCAGTTACGGGGAGGGGCCCCAGCATTTT | CASSYGEGPQHF | 12 | TRBJ1-5 | NA | NA | TRBV6-6
TGTGCCATCAGTGAGTTAACAGGGGTTGCAGAGACCCAGTACTTC | CAISELTGVAETQYF | 15 | TRBJ2-5 | TRBD1 | NA | TRBV10-3
TGTGCCAGCAGTTCCATACAACAGGGTATGAACACTGAAGCTTTCTTT | CASSSIQQGMNTEAFF | 16 | TRBJ1-1 | NA | NA | TRBV6-1
TGTGCCAGCAGCTTATCTAGCGGGGGGTCTAGCGATACGCAGTATTTT | CASSLSSGGSSDTQYF | 16 | TRBJ2-3 | TRBD2 | NA | TRBV5-4
TGTGCCAGCAGCCCATTCATAGGGGGGGCTAACTATGGCTACACCTTC | CASSPFIGGANYGYTF | 16 | TRBJ1-2 | NA | few | TRBV7-6
TGTGCCAGCAGTTTACTGGGACACGGGGAGGGTACCTATGGCTACACCTTC | CASSLLGHGEGTYGYTF | 17 | TRBJ1-2 | NA | few | TRBV27
TGTGCCAGCAGCTTAAGCCCCCCCGGAACAGATACGCAGTATTTT | CASSLSPPGTDTQYF | 15 | TRBJ2-3 | NA | few | TRBV7-6
TGTGCCAGCAGTTCGCCCGGGACAGGTATCAATGAGCAGTTCTTC | CASSSPGTGINEQFF | 15 | TRBJ2-1 | TRBD1 | NA | TRBV27
TGCGCCAGCAGCCAATCCCATGGAGACTCTGGAAACACCATATATTTT | CASSQSHGDSGNTIYF | 16 | TRBJ1-3 | NA | NA | TRBV4-1
TGTGCCAGCAGCTACCGGGGAGAGGAAGCTTTCTTT | CASSYRGEEAFF | 12 | TRBJ1-1 | NA | NA | TRBV7-2
TGTGCCAGCAGCTTAGCCGGGCAGGGGATTGAAGCTTTCTTT | CASSLAGQGIEAFF | 14 | TRBJ1-1 | NA | many | TRBV7-2
TGTGCCAGCAGGAGGGGGGAAATGAACACTGAAGCTTTCTTT | CASRRGEMNTEAFF | 14 | TRBJ1-1 | NA | NA | TRBV6-6
TGTGCCAGCAGTCCCCCAGGGGGACGGATAACCGGGGAGCTGTTTTTT | CASSPPGGRITGELFF | 16 | TRBJ2-2 | TRBD1 | NA | TRBV28
TGTGCCAGCAGTTTCAACAGCAATCAGCCCCAGCATTTT | CASSFNSNQPQHF | 13 | TRBJ1-5 | NA | many | TRBV6-1
TGTGCCAGCAGCTCAGACCGGGACAGGTTCAACGAGCAGTACTTC | CASSSDRDRFNEQYF | 15 | TRBJ2-7 | TRBD1 | many | TRBV7-2
TGCAGCGCAGAAGACAGGTACAATGAGCAGTTCTTC | CSAEDRYNEQFF | 12 | TRBJ2-1 | NA | once | TRBV29-1
TGTGCTAGTGGTTTGGTAATCAGGGGCCTTGAAGCTTTCTTT | CASGLVIRGLEAFF | 14 | TRBJ1-1 | NA | NA | TRBV12-5
TGTGCCAGCAGCCGCACAACCGGGACCACCGGGGAGCTGTTTTTT | CASSRTTGTTGELFF | 15 | TRBJ2-2 | NA | NA | TRBV12-3/TRBV12-4
TGTACCAGCAGTTATCTAGCAGAGGAGACCCAGTACTTC | CTSSYLAEETQYF | 13 | TRBJ2-5 | NA | NA | TRBV6-5
TGTGCCAGCAGCGTGCCCTTTCAGGGGCGGCCTGACGAGCAGTACTTC | CASSVPFQGRPDEQYF | 16 | TRBJ2-7 | NA | NA | TRBV7-4
TGTGCCACCAGCGGGGACAGGGATACGCAGTATTTT | CATSGDRDTQYF | 12 | TRBJ2-3 | TRBD1 | NA | TRBV15
TGTGCCAGCAGCCCGGGGTTCGAGGGGGGGTGGGCGCAGTATTTT | CASSPGFEGGWAQYF | 15 | TRBJ2-3 | NA | few | TRBV7-2
TGTGCCAGCAGCTTGTATCAGTCCTACAATGAGCAGTTCTTC | CASSLYQSYNEQFF | 14 | TRBJ2-1 | NA | NA | TRBV5-4
TGTGCCAGTAGTATAGCGAAAGGGCTGAACACTGAAGCTTTCTTT | CASSIAKGLNTEAFF | 15 | TRBJ1-1 | NA | few | TRBV19
TGTGCCAGCAGCTCGCCTCGACAGGGCTCCTATGGCTACACCTTC | CASSSPRQGSYGYTF | 15 | TRBJ1-2 | TRBD1 | many | TRBV7-9
TGTGCCAGCAGTTTTATGGGGATTACAGATACGCAGTATTTT | CASSFMGITDTQYF | 14 | TRBJ2-3 | NA | few | TRBV12-3/TRBV12-4
TGTGCCAGCAGCCCCCCCGGCCGAAGCGTAGGGTTAGAGACCCAGTACTTC | CASSPPGRSVGLETQYF | 17 | TRBJ2-5 | NA | NA | TRBV7-9
TGTGCCAGCTATGGGTTGGCCGGGGAGCTGTTTTTT | CASYGLAGELFF | 12 | TRBJ2-2 | NA | NA | TRBV13
TGCGCCAGCAGCCAAGATCCGGGACGGCCTGGCTCACCCCTCCACTTT | CASSQDPGRPGSPLHF | 16 | TRBJ1-6 | NA | few | TRBV4-1
TGTGCCAGCAGTTTAAGGGGAGACCACGAGCAGTACTTC | CASSLRGDHEQYF | 13 | TRBJ2-7 | NA | once | TRBV27
TGCGCCAGCAGCCAAGTTTCAGGTCAGCAGTTCTTC | CASSQVSGQQFF | 12 | TRBJ2-1 | NA | few | TRBV4-1
TGCGCCAGCAGCCACCAACCCGGGAACTTGAACACTGAAGCTTTCTTT | CASSHQPGNLNTEAFF | 16 | TRBJ1-1 | NA | few | TRBV4-3
TGTGCCAGCAGCTTAAGAGTAGCGGGCAGCACAGATACGCAGTATTTT | CASSLRVAGSTDTQYF | 16 | TRBJ2-3 | TRBD2 | few | TRBV7-8
TGCGCCAGCAGCCAAGATTGGGGGGACAGCGGTTCACCCCTCCACTTT | CASSQDWGDSGSPLHF | 16 | TRBJ1-6 | TRBD1 | many | TRBV4-3
TGTGCCAGCCACACCCCTCCGGACAGGGCGAATGATGGCTACACCTTC | CASHTPPDRANDGYTF | 16 | TRBJ1-2 | TRBD1 | NA | TRBV2
TGTGCCAGCAGCTTAGGGGTGAATCAGCCCCAGCATTTT | CASSLGVNQPQHF | 13 | TRBJ1-5 | NA | many | TRBV7-6
TGTGCCAGCAGCTTAGAGGGAAACAATGAGCAGTTCTTC | CASSLEGNNEQFF | 13 | TRBJ2-1 | NA | NA | TRBV7-6